This T cell receptor (beta chain) is drawn from a study of cytomegalovirus exposure and HLA in healthy donors. PCR involved 60 Vbeta and 13 Jbeta primers. Using immunoSEQ multiplex PCR, the repertoire was profiled, and TCRdb retains in-frame clones only, with some absent. The sample has tens of thousands of clones; less than 80% are singletons. A few counts support this clone. The V gene end was trimmed by 6 bases and the J gene end by 6 bases; junction bases not matched to a gene: 3. The CDR3 is made up of 12 amino acids. From germline, CDR1 is SNHLY and CDR2 FYNNEI. This clonotype was obtained from a woman in her thirties or forties in good health and CMV-seropositive. The chain uses TRBV2 and TRBJ1-2; 8 bases match TRBD1. Sequenced material: PBMCs. The CDR3, as DNA: TGTGCCAGCAGCACGACAGGGGATGGCTACACCTTC. It is translated as CASSTTGDGYTF.